The present entry profiles one TCR beta chain with its context. The sample belongs to a study of blood T cell repertoires in COVID-19. Overall study: Resolution of symptoms, clearance, or two negative PCRs was present in recovered Cohort 3 donors. The analysed material was cDNA or gDNA that came from T cells, B-cell-depleted T cells, or PBMCs.

Assay: immunoSEQ multiplex PCR; the TCRdb copy retains only in-frame clones and omits some. The repertoire holds more than 120,000 clones, with over 70% as singletons. Germline V lookup: CDR1 SGHTA, CDR2 FQGNSA. Trimming took 5 bases from V and 6 from J; bases not matched to a gene: 8. The CDR3 consists of 15 residues. Everyone who took part was about 18 to 89 years old, and they came from over 20 US areas. This clonotype originated in a man over 45 in a cohort exposed to, infected with or recovered from COVID-19 (not recorded which). V usage is TRBV7-2 and J usage is TRBJ1-4; 8 bases agree with TRBD1. The specimen was PBMCs or T cells enriched from blood (not recorded which). The DNA for the CDR3 is TGTGCCAGCAGCGACACCGGGACAGGATATGAAAAACTGTTTTTT. Its protein is CASSDTGTGYEKLFF.